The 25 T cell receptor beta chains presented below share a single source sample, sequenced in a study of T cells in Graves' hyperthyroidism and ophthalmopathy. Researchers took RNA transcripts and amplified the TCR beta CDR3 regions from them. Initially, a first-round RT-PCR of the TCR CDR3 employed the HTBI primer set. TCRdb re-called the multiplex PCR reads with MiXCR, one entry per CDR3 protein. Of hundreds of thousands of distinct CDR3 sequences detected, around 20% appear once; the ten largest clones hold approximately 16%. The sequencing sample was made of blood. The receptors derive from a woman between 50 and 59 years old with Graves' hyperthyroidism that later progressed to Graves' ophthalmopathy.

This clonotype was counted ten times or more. The CDR3 region has the DNA TGTGCCTGGAATAGACAGGGACGTGGCTACACCTTC. It yields the protein CAWNRQGRGYTF. This chain joins TRBV30 and TRBJ1-2, with 7 bases matching TRBD1. CDR1 GTSNPN and CDR2 SVGIG come from the germline V gene (reference sequence). This CDR3 is 12 amino acids long. The V segment lost 4 bases and the J segment 7 bases; nucleotides outside the gene matches: 6.

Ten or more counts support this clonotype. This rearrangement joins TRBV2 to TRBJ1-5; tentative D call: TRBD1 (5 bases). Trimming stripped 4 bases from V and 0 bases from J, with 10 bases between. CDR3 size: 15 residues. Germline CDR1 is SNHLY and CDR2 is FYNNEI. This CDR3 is CASSVSDISNQPQHF. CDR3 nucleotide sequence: TGTGCCAGCAGTGTTTCGGACATTAGCAATCAGCCCCAGCATTTT.

Here the CDR3 reads CASSYGGQGIGDEQFF. CDR3 coding DNA: TGTGCCAGCAGTTACGGGGGACAGGGGATCGGTGATGAGCAGTTCTTC. The V gene is TRBV6-5, the J gene TRBJ2-1; 10 bases are shared with TRBD1. The junction had 9 bases not matched to a gene; V was cut back by 2 bases and J by 8 bases. The CDR3 loop spans 16 amino acids. The germline V gene has CDR1 MNHEY and CDR2 SVGAGI.

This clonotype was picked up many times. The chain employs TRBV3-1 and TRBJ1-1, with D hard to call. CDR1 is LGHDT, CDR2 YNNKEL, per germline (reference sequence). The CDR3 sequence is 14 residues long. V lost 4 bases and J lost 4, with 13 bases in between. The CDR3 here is CASSPRTGPTEAFF. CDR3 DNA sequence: TGTGCCAGCAGCCCCAGGACCGGACCCACTGAAGCTTTCTTT.

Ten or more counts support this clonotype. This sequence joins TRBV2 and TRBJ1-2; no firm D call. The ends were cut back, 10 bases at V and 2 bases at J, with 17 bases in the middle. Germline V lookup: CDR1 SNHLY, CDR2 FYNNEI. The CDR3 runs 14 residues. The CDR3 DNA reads TGTGCCAACCTTGCCGGGTCGGCGAACTATGGCTACACCTTC. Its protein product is CANLAGSANYGYTF.

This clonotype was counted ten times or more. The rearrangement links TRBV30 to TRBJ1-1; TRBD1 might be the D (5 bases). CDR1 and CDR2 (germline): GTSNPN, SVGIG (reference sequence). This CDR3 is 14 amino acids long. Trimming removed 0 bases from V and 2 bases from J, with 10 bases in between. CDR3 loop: CAWSVTRDNTEAFF. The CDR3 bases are TGTGCCTGGAGTGTAACGCGGGACAACACTGAAGCTTTCTTT.

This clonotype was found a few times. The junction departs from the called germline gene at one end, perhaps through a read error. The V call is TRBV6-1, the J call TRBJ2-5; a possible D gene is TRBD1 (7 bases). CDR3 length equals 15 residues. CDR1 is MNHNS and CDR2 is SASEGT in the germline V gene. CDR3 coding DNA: TGTGCCAGCAGTGAAGCCAGGGGGGCACAAGGGACCCAGTACTTC. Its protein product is CASSEARGAQGTQYF.

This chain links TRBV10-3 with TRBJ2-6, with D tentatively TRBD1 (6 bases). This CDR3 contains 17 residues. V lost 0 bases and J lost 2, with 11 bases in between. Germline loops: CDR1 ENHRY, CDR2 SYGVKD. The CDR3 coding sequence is TGTGCCATCAGTGAGTCGAGCCGGACAGCTGGGGCCAACGTCCTGACTTTC. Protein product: CAISESSRTAGANVLTF.

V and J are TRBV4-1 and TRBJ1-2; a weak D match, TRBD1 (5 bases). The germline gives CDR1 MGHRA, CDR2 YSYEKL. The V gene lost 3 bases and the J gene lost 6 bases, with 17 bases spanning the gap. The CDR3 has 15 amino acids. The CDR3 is CASSHLGRKFNGYTF. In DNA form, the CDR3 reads TGCGCCAGCAGCCATCTGGGGCGGAAATTCAATGGCTACACCTTC.

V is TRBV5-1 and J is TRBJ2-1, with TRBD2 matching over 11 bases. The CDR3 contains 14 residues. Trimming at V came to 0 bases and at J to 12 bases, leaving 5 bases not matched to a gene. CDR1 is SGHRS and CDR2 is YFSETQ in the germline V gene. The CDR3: CASSLANGLAGQFF. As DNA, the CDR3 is TGCGCCAGCAGCTTGGCCAACGGACTAGCGGGGCAGTTCTTC.

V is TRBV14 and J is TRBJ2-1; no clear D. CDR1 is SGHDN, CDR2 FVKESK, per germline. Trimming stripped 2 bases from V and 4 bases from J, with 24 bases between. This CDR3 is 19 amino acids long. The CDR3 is CASSQFDDGEQLLYNEQFF. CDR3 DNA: TGTGCCAGCAGCCAATTTGACGACGGTGAACAGCTGCTTTACAATGAGCAGTTCTTC.

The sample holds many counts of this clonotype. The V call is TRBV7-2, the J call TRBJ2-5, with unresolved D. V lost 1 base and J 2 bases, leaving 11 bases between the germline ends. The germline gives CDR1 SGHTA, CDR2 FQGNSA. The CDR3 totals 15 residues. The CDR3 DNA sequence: TGTGCCAGCAGCTTAGTGTCGCAGATACAAGAGACCCAGTACTTC. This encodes CASSLVSQIQETQYF.

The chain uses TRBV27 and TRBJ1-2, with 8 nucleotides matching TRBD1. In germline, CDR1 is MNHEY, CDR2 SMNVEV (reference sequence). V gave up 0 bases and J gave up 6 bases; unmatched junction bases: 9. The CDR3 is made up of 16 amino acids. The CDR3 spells CASSLSYGQGINGYTF. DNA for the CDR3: TGTGCCAGCAGTTTATCTTACGGACAGGGAATAAATGGCTACACCTTC.

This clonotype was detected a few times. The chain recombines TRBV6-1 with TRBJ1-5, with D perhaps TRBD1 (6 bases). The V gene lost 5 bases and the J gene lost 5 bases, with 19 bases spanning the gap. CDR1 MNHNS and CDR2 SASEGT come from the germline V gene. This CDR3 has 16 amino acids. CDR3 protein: CASSSIRQATDQPQHF. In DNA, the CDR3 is TGTGCCAGCAGTTCGATCCGACAGGCAACGGATCAGCCCCAGCATTTT.

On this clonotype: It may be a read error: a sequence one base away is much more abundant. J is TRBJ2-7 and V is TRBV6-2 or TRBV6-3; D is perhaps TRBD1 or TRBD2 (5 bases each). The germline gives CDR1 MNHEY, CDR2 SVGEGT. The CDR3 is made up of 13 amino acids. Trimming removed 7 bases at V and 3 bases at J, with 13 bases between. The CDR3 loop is CASNRGSFYEQYF. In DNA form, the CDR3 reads TGTGCCAGCAACCGGGGCAGCTTCTACGAGCAGTACTTC.

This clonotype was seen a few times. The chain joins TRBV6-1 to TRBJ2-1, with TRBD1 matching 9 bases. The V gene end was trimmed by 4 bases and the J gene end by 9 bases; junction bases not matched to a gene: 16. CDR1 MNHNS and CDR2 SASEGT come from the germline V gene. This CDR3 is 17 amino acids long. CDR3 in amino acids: CASSAKPPRDRDGEQFF. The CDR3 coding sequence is TGTGCCAGCAGTGCCAAACCACCTAGGGACAGGGACGGTGAGCAGTTCTTC.

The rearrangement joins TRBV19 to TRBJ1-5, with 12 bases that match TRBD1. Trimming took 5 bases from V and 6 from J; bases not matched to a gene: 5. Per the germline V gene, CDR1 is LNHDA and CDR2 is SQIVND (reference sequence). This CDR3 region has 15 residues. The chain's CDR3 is CASSGTGGRGQPQHF. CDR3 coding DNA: TGTGCCAGTAGTGGGACAGGGGGCAGGGGTCAGCCCCAGCATTTT.

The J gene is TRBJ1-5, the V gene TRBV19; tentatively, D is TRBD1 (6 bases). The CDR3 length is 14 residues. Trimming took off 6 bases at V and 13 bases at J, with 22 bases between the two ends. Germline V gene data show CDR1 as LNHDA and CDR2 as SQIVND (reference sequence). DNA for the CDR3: TGTGCCAGTAGGAGGTCCATGACAGTGACAGGACAGCATTTT. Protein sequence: CASRRSMTVTGQHF. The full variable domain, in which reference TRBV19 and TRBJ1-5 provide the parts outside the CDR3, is DGGITQSPKYLFRKEGQNVTLSCEQNLNHDAMYWYRQDPGQGLRLIYYSQIVNDFQKGDIAEGYSVSREKKESFPLTVTSAQKNPTAFYLCASRRSMTVTGQHFGDGTRLSIL.

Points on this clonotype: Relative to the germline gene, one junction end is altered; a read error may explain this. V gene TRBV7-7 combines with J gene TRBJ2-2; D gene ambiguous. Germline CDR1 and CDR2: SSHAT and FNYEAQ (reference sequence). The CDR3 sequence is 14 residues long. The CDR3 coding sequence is TGTGCTAGCAGCTTAGATACTAACACCGGGGAGCTGTTTTTT. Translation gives CASSLDTNTGELFF.

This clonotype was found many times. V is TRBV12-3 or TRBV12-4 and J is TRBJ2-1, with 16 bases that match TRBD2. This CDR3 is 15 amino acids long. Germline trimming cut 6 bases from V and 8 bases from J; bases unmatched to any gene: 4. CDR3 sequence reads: CASRRGLAGGDEQFF. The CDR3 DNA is TGTGCCAGCAGGAGGGGACTAGCGGGGGGGGATGAGCAGTTCTTC.

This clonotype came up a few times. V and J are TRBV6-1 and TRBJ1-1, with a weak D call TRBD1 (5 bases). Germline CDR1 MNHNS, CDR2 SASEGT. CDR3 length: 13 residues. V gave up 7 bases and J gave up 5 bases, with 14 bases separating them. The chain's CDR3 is CASTYDSRTEAFF. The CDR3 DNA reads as TGTGCCAGCACCTATGACAGCAGAACTGAAGCTTTCTTT.

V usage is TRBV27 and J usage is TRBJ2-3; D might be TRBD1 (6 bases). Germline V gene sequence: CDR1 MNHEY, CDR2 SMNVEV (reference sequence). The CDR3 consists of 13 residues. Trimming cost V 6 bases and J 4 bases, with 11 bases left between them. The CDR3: CASRKSGADTQYF. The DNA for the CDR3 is TGTGCCAGCAGGAAGTCAGGGGCAGATACGCAGTATTTT.

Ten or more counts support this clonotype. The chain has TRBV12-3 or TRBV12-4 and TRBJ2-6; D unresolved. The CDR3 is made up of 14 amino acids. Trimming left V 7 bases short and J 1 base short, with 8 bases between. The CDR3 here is CASTPVSGANVLTF. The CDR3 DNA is TGTGCCAGCACCCCGGTGTCTGGGGCCAACGTCCTGACTTTC.

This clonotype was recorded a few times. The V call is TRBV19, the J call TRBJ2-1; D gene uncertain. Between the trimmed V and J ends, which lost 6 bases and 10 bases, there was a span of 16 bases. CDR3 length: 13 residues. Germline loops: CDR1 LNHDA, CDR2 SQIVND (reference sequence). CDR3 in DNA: TGTGCCAGTAGCCCCCCCATGGTTCGCGAGCAGTTCTTC. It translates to CASSPPMVREQFF. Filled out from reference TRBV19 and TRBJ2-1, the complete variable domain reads DGGITQSPKYLFRKEGQNVTLSCEQNLNHDAMYWYRQDPGQGLRLIYYSQIVNDFQKGDIAEGYSVSREKKESFPLTVTSAQKNPTAFYLCASSPPMVREQFFGPGTRLTVL.

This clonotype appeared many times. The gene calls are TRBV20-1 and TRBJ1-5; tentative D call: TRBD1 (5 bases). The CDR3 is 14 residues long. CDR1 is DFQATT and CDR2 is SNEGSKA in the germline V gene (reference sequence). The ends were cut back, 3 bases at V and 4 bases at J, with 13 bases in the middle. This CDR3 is CSASSGRGNQPQHF. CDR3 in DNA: TGCAGTGCTAGTTCAGGGCGGGGGAATCAGCCCCAGCATTTT.